This passage covers 7 T cell receptor beta chains from one sample sequenced in a study of early T cells in non-severe SARS-CoV-2 infection. TCRdb reprocessed the 5' RACE reads with MiXCR, giving one entry per CDR3 protein. In the table there are 70,000 to 80,000 distinct CDR3 sequences, approximately 13% of which are singletons. The input for sequencing was whole blood, taken at baseline. The receptors come from an adult who was a healthcare worker with PCR-confirmed SARS-CoV-2 infection or an uninfected control (not recorded which).

The chain carries TRBV12-3 or TRBV12-4 and TRBJ1-3, with D unclear. V lost 3 bases, J lost 7 bases, and 13 bases lay in between. This CDR3 spans 14 amino acids. The CDR3 bases are TGTGCCAGCAGTTTTTTCGCCACTCGGAACACCATATATTTT. It encodes CASSFFATRNTIYF.

This clonotype showed up just a few times. The rearrangement uses TRBV4-3 and TRBJ2-7; the D is unclear. Per the germline V gene, CDR1 is LGHNA and CDR2 is YSLEER. The length of the CDR3 is 13 residues. Trimming shortened V by 0 bases and J by 6 bases, and 9 bases separated the two germline ends. CDR3 protein: CASSQDPSFEQYF. For the CDR3, the DNA is TGCGCCAGCAGCCAAGATCCGAGTTTCGAGCAGTACTTC.

The rearrangement joins TRBV12-3 or TRBV12-4 to TRBJ1-2, with D possibly matching TRBD1 (5 bases). This CDR3 contains 12 residues. Trimming removed 3 bases from V and 7 bases from J, with 9 bases in between. The chain's CDR3 is CASSLKGAGYTF. As DNA, the CDR3 is TGTGCCAGCAGTTTGAAAGGGGCTGGCTACACCTTC.

This clonotype has a count of ten or more. This chain connects TRBV20-1 to TRBJ2-1; D might be TRBD1 (5 bases). Germline lookup yields CDR1 DFQATT and CDR2 SNEGSKA (reference sequence). Deletions cut 8 bases from V and 4 bases from J, with 6 bases between. This CDR3 is built from 10 residues. CDR3 residues: CSSGYNEQFF. The CDR3 nucleotides are TGCAGTTCAGGGTACAATGAGCAGTTCTTC.

The gene calls are TRBV7-9 and TRBJ2-3; 7 nucleotides line up with TRBD1. J gave up 4 bases and V 5 bases, and 3 bases lay outside the gene matches. CDR1 is SEHNR, CDR2 FQNEAQ, per germline (reference sequence). This CDR3 comprises 13 residues. CDR3 in DNA: TGTGCCAGCAGCCTGACAGGGCCAGATACGCAGTATTTT. This codes for CASSLTGPDTQYF.

This clonotype was seen at least ten times. The chain combines TRBV20-1 with TRBJ2-3; D ambiguous. The V gene lost 7 bases and the J gene lost 0 bases, with 14 bases spanning the gap. Germline CDR1 and CDR2: DFQATT and SNEGSKA (reference sequence). There are 14 residues in the CDR3. This CDR3 reads CSVSVDPSTDTQYF. CDR3 bases: TGCAGTGTTTCTGTGGATCCTAGCACAGATACGCAGTATTTT.

This clonotype was detected only a few times. This CDR3 is CASSLDLGISYNEQFF. The CDR3 coding sequence is TGTGCCAGCAGCTTAGATCTGGGGATATCCTACAATGAGCAGTTCTTC. This sequence joins TRBV11-2 and TRBJ2-1; D ambiguous. Per germline, CDR1 SGHAT and CDR2 FQNNGV. V lost 0 bases, J lost 1 base, and 10 bases lay in between. The CDR3 consists of 16 residues.